This T cell receptor beta chain was observed in a study of shared clonotypes between healthy human individuals. TCRdb keeps only in-frame clones here, not all; method: immunoSEQ multiplex PCR. The table lists about 980,000 clones, 76% of them singletons. Looked up from germline, CDR1 is LNHDA and CDR2 is SQIVND (reference sequence). This CDR3 has 13 amino acids. Between the trimmed V and J ends, which lost 4 bases and 4 bases, there was a span of 10 bases. Sequences were obtained from memory CD4+ T cells sorted from blood. Described subset: CD45RA-negative fraction. The source of this sequence is a man aged 18 to 29 in good health. The rearrangement links TRBV19 to TRBJ1-2; D possibly corresponds to TRBD1 (5 bases). CDR3 amino acids: CASSNRGFYGYTF. In nucleotides, the CDR3 is TGTGCCAGTAGTAACCGGGGGTTCTATGGCTACACCTTC.